A selection of T cell receptor beta chains follows, all from one sample in a study of OX40 agonist ivuxolimab in advanced cancers. Produced via immunoSEQ multiplex PCR; TCRdb's table is partial and in-frame only. The sample has around 60,000 clones, 82% seen once; the top ten hold around 1.6%. Sequenced here: CD4+ or CD8+ T cells sorted from blood, sampled in a trial of the OX40 agonist ivuxolimab. The receptor set was obtained from an adult with an advanced solid tumor such as melanoma, head and neck, liver or kidney cancer. The CDR3 runs from the conserved cysteine through the conserved F or W. Fields, in order: CDR3 DNA, CDR3 protein, J gene, V gene, D gene, clone size. The D gene is left open where the match is weak. Only some rows state a clone size, as once, few, many or a class for expanded clones.

CDR3 DNA: TGCGCCAGCAGCCCGGGCAGCCAAGAGACCCAGTACTTC
CDR3 protein: CASSPGSQETQYF
J gene: TRBJ2-5
V gene: TRBV5-1
D gene: NA
clone size: few

CDR3 DNA: TGTGCCAGCAGCTTATCTCCCAAACCAGATCAGCCCCAGCATTTT
CDR3 protein: CASSLSPKPDQPQHF
J gene: TRBJ1-5
V gene: TRBV11-2
D gene: NA
clone size: few

CDR3 DNA: TGTGCCAGCAGTAGGGCGGCCATCAATTCACCCCTCCACTTT
CDR3 protein: CASSRAAINSPLHF
J gene: TRBJ1-6
V gene: TRBV2
D gene: NA
clone size: NA

CDR3 DNA: TGTGCCAGTAGTATTGGAGTTCTAAATGAGCAGTTCTTC
CDR3 protein: CASSIGVLNEQFF
J gene: TRBJ2-1
V gene: TRBV19
D gene: NA
clone size: NA

CDR3 DNA: TGCGCCAGCAGCCAGAGGGACAGGGGGCGGGAGCAGTACTTC
CDR3 protein: CASSQRDRGREQYF
J gene: TRBJ2-7
V gene: TRBV5-1
D gene: TRBD1
clone size: few

CDR3 DNA: TGTGCCAGCAGCTCGTTCAGGGGAACTGAAGCTTTCTTT
CDR3 protein: CASSSFRGTEAFF
J gene: TRBJ1-1
V gene: TRBV7-2
D gene: NA
clone size: once

CDR3 DNA: TGTGCCAGCAGCCAAGAGGGCCGAGCGGAACAAGAGACCCAGTACTTC
CDR3 protein: CASSQEGRAEQETQYF
J gene: TRBJ2-5
V gene: TRBV4-2
D gene: NA
clone size: NA

CDR3 DNA: TGTGCCAGCAGTTACTCGACGGCTACCCAAGAGACCCAGTACTTC
CDR3 protein: CASSYSTATQETQYF
J gene: TRBJ2-5
V gene: TRBV6-5
D gene: NA
clone size: NA

CDR3 DNA: TGTGCCACCAGCGGCGGGTATAGCAATCAGCCCCAGCATTTT
CDR3 protein: CATSGGYSNQPQHF
J gene: TRBJ1-5
V gene: TRBV15
D gene: NA
clone size: NA

CDR3 DNA: TGTGCCAGCAGTGAAGCGCGTCTAGGCGGCTACACCTTC
CDR3 protein: CASSEARLGGYTF
J gene: TRBJ1-2
V gene: TRBV2
D gene: NA
clone size: NA